These T cell receptor beta chains were read from a single sample in a study of shared clonotypes between healthy human individuals. The method was immunoSEQ multiplex PCR; TCRdb's version includes in-frame clones alone and lacks a portion of them. Here the sample spans 500,000 to 550,000 clones, about 96% being singletons. Source material: naive CD4+ T cells sorted from blood. These receptors all stem from a young woman in good health. The CDR3 runs from the conserved cysteine through the conserved F or W. Fields, in order: V gene, clone size, J gene, D gene, CDR3 protein, CDR3 DNA. A D gene is named only where the DNA matches it firmly. Clone size is not always given. Where it is, it says once, few, many or a class for expanded clones.

v_gene: TRBV7-8; abundance: NA; j_gene: TRBJ2-7; d_gene: TRBD1; CDR3aa: CASSIQGALPYEQYF; CDR3nt: TGTGCCAGCAGCATACAGGGGGCTCTCCCCTACGAGCAGTACTTC
v_gene: TRBV19; abundance: NA; j_gene: TRBJ2-5; d_gene: NA; CDR3aa: CASSIGVQETQYF; CDR3nt: TGTGCCAGTAGTATAGGAGTTCAAGAGACCCAGTACTTC
v_gene: TRBV15; abundance: NA; j_gene: TRBJ2-3; d_gene: NA; CDR3aa: CATSVGSPSTDTQYF; CDR3nt: TGTGCCACCAGCGTCGGCAGCCCCAGCACAGATACGCAGTATTTT
v_gene: TRBV5-6; abundance: NA; j_gene: TRBJ2-7; d_gene: TRBD1; CDR3aa: CASSSLTGGDEQYF; CDR3nt: TGTGCCAGCAGCAGCCTGACAGGGGGCGACGAGCAGTACTTC
v_gene: TRBV19; abundance: NA; j_gene: TRBJ2-6; d_gene: NA; CDR3aa: CASSMGSGANVLTF; CDR3nt: TGTGCCAGTAGTATGGGCTCTGGGGCCAACGTCCTGACTTTC
v_gene: TRBV18; abundance: NA; j_gene: TRBJ1-5; d_gene: TRBD1; CDR3aa: CASSRGQGQRGHF; CDR3nt: TGTGCCAGCTCCCGGGGACAGGGACAACGGGGGCATTTT
v_gene: TRBV7-3; abundance: NA; j_gene: TRBJ2-7; d_gene: NA; CDR3aa: CASSSDGAYEQYF; CDR3nt: TGTGCCAGCAGCTCGGACGGTGCCTACGAGCAGTACTTC
v_gene: TRBV6-5; abundance: NA; j_gene: TRBJ1-1; d_gene: TRBD1; CDR3aa: CASREDRGTAEAFF; CDR3nt: TGTGCCAGCAGAGAGGACAGGGGGACCGCTGAAGCTTTCTTT
v_gene: TRBV10-3; abundance: NA; j_gene: TRBJ1-5; d_gene: TRBD1; CDR3aa: CAISGWTGGSQPQHF; CDR3nt: TGTGCCATCAGTGGCTGGACAGGGGGCAGTCAGCCCCAGCATTTT
v_gene: TRBV6-1; abundance: NA; j_gene: TRBJ2-1; d_gene: NA; CDR3aa: CASSGGVRYNEQFF; CDR3nt: TGTGCCAGCAGTGGGGGGGTGCGGTACAATGAGCAGTTCTTC
v_gene: TRBV6-5; abundance: NA; j_gene: TRBJ2-7; d_gene: TRBD1; CDR3aa: CASSYRDRGYEQYF; CDR3nt: TGTGCCAGCAGTTATCGAGACAGGGGCTACGAGCAGTACTTC
v_gene: TRBV27; abundance: NA; j_gene: TRBJ2-7; d_gene: NA; CDR3aa: CASSFSPPDSYEQYF; CDR3nt: TGTGCCAGCAGTTTCTCCCCCCCCGACAGCTACGAGCAGTACTTC
v_gene: TRBV5-4; abundance: once; j_gene: TRBJ1-1; d_gene: NA; CDR3aa: CASSHQQVRNTEAFF; CDR3nt: TGTGCCAGCAGCCATCAACAGGTGAGGAACACTGAAGCTTTCTTT
v_gene: TRBV7-3; abundance: NA; j_gene: TRBJ2-2; d_gene: NA; CDR3aa: CASSPLLAGELFF; CDR3nt: TGTGCCAGCAGCCCTCTGCTTGCCGGGGAGCTGTTTTTT
v_gene: TRBV18; abundance: NA; j_gene: TRBJ1-1; d_gene: NA; CDR3aa: CASSPGAPGTEAFF; CDR3nt: TGTGCCAGCTCACCAGGGGCCCCGGGGACTGAAGCTTTCTTT
v_gene: TRBV10-2; abundance: NA; j_gene: TRBJ2-7; d_gene: TRBD2; CDR3aa: CASRSGPGGLEQYF; CDR3nt: TGCGCCAGCCGATCTGGGCCGGGAGGGCTCGAGCAGTACTTC
v_gene: TRBV27; abundance: NA; j_gene: TRBJ1-5; d_gene: TRBD1; CDR3aa: CASSFQGAQQPQHF; CDR3nt: TGTGCCAGCAGTTTCCAGGGGGCCCAACAGCCCCAGCATTTT
v_gene: TRBV7-9; abundance: few; j_gene: TRBJ1-2; d_gene: NA; CDR3aa: CASTPGGVGGYTF; CDR3nt: TGTGCCAGCACCCCAGGAGGAGTTGGTGGCTACACCTTC
v_gene: TRBV9; abundance: NA; j_gene: TRBJ2-5; d_gene: TRBD1; CDR3aa: CASSVALSGTGQETQYF; CDR3nt: TGTGCCAGCAGCGTAGCCCTTTCCGGGACAGGGCAAGAGACCCAGTACTTC
v_gene: TRBV19; abundance: NA; j_gene: TRBJ2-2; d_gene: NA; CDR3aa: CASTFTWGGRAGELFF; CDR3nt: TGTGCCAGTACCTTCACTTGGGGGGGCCGAGCCGGGGAGCTGTTTTTT
v_gene: TRBV20-1; abundance: NA; j_gene: TRBJ1-1; d_gene: NA; CDR3aa: CSARPNQW; CDR3nt: TGCAGTGCTAGGCCCAACCAATGG
v_gene: TRBV5-6; abundance: NA; j_gene: TRBJ1-2; d_gene: NA; CDR3aa: CASSSSPGSYGYTF; CDR3nt: TGTGCCAGCAGCTCCTCGCCAGGGAGCTATGGCTACACCTTC
v_gene: TRBV28; abundance: NA; j_gene: TRBJ1-5; d_gene: TRBD1; CDR3aa: CASSIGQVSKPQHF; CDR3nt: TGTGCCAGCAGTATCGGACAGGTTTCTAAGCCCCAGCATTTT